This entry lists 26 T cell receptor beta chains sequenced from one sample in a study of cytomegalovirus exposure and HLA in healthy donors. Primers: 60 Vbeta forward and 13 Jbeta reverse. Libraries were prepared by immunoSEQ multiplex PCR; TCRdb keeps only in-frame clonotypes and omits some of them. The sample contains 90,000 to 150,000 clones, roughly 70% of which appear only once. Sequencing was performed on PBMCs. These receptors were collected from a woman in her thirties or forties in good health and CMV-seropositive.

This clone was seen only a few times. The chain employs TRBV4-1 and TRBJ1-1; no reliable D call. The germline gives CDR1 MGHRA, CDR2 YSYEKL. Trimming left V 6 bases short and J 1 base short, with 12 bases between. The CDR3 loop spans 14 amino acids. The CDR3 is CASRGLLRNTEAFF. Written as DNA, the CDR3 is TGCGCCAGCAGAGGATTACTAAGGAACACTGAAGCTTTCTTT.

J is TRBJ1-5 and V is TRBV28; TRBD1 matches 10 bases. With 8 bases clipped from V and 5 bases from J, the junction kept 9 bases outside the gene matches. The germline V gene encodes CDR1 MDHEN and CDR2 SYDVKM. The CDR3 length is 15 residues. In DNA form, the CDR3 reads TGTGCCAGCCTCCCGGGACAGGGGAACTATCAGCCCCAGCATTTT. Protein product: CASLPGQGNYQPQHF.

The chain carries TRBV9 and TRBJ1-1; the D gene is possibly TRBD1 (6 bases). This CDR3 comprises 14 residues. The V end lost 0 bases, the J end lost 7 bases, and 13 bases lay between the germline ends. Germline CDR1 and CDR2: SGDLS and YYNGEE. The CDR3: CASSVVGGALEAFF. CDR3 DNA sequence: TGTGCCAGCAGCGTAGTGGGGGGGGCCCTTGAAGCTTTCTTT.

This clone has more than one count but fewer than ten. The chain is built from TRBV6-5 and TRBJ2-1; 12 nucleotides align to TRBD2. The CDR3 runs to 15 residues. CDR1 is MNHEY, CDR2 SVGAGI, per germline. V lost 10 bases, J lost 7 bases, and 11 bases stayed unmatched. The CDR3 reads CATVPTSGRRNEQFF. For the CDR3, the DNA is TGTGCCACCGTACCAACTAGCGGGAGGCGGAATGAGCAGTTCTTC.

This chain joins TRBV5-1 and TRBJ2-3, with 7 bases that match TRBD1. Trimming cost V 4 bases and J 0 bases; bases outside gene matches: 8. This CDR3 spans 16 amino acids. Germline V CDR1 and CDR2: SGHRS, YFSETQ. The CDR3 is CASSEGASPSTDTQYF. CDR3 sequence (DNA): TGCGCCAGCAGCGAGGGGGCGAGTCCTAGCACAGATACGCAGTATTTT.

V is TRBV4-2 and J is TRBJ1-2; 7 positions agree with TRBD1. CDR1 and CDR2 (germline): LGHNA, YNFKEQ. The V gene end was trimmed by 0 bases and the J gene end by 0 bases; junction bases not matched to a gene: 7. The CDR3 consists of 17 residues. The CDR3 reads CASSQETGASPNYGYTF. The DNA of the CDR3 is TGTGCCAGCAGCCAAGAAACAGGGGCGAGTCCTAACTATGGCTACACCTTC.

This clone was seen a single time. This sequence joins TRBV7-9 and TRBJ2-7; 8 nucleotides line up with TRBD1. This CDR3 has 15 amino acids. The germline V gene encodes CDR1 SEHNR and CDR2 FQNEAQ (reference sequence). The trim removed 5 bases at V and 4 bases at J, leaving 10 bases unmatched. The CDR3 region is CASSADRGYGYEQYF. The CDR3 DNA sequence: TGTGCCAGCAGCGCAGACAGGGGTTATGGATACGAGCAGTACTTC.

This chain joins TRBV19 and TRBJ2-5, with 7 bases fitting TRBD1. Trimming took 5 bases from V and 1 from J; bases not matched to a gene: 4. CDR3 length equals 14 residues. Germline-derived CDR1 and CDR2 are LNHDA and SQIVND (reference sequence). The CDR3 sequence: CASSSGQLQETQYF. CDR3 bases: TGTGCCAGTAGTTCGGGACAGCTCCAAGAGACCCAGTACTTC.

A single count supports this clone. The CDR3 protein is CSARGQGMAFF. CDR3 bases: TGCAGTGCTAGGGGACAGGGGATGGCTTTCTTT. The rearrangement joins TRBV20-1 to TRBJ1-1, with 10 bases identical to TRBD1. Per germline, CDR1 DFQATT and CDR2 SNEGSKA (reference sequence). Trimming took 3 bases from V and 11 from J; bases not matched to a gene: 3. The CDR3 runs to 11 residues.

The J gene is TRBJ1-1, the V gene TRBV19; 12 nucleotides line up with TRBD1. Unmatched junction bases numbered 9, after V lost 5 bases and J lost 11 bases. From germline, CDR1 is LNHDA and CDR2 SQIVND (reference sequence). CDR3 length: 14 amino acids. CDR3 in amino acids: CASSPRGTGGRAFF. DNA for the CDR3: TGTGCCAGTAGTCCCCGCGGGACAGGGGGCAGGGCTTTCTTT.

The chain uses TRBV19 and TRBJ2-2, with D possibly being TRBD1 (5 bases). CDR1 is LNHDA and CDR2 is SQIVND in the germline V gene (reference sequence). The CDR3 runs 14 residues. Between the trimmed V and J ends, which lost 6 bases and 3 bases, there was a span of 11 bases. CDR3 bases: TGTGCCAGTAGAAAGGGGTCGGACACCGGGGAGCTGTTTTTT. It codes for CASRKGSDTGELFF.

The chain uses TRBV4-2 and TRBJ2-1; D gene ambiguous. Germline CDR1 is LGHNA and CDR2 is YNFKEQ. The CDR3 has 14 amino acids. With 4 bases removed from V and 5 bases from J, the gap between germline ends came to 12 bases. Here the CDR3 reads CASSLSRGHNEQFF. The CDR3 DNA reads TGTGCCAGCAGCCTTTCCCGAGGCCACAATGAGCAGTTCTTC.

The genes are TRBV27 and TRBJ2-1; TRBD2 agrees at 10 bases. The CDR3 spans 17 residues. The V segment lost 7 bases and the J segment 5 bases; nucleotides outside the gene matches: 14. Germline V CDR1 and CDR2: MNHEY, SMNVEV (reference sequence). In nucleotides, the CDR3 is TGTGCCAGCACCCCCTGGACTAGCGGCCCTCTCCACAATGAGCAGTTCTTC. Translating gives CASTPWTSGPLHNEQFF.

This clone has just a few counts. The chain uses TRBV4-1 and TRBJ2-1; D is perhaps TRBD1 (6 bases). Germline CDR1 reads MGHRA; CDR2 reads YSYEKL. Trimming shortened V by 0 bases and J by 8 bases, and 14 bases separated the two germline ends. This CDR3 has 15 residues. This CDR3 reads CASSQDSLEGDEQFF. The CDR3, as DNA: TGCGCCAGCAGCCAAGATTCGTTAGAGGGGGATGAGCAGTTCTTC.

The CDR3 coding sequence is TGTGCCAGCAGTTACCCGGGACAGGGGGGTACCGGGGAGCTGTTTTTT. Its protein product is CASSYPGQGGTGELFF. The J gene is TRBJ2-2, the V gene TRBV6-5; the match to TRBD1 covers 11 bases. Germline CDR1 reads MNHEY; CDR2 reads SVGAGI. The CDR3 runs 16 residues. V dropped 2 bases and J dropped 5; count of bases not matched to a gene: 4.

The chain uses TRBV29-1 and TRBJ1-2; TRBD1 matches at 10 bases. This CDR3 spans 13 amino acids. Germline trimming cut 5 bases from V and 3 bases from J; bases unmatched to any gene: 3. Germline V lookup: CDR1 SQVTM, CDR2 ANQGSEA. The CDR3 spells CSVRTGGYYGYTF. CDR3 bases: TGCAGCGTTCGGACAGGGGGTTACTATGGCTACACCTTC.

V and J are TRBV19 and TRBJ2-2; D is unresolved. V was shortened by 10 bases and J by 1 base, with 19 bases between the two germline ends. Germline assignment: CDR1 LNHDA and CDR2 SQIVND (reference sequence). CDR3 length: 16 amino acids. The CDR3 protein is CATYSTTGGNTGELFF. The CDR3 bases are TGTGCCACATACTCTACAACCGGCGGGAACACCGGGGAGCTGTTTTTT.

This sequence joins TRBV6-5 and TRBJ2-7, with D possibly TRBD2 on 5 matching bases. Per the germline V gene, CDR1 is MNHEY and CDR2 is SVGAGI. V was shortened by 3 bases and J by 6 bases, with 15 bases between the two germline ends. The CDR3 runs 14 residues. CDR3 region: CASSYSAGLGEQYF. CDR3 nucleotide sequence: TGTGCCAGCAGTTATAGTGCGGGCCTCGGCGAGCAGTACTTC.

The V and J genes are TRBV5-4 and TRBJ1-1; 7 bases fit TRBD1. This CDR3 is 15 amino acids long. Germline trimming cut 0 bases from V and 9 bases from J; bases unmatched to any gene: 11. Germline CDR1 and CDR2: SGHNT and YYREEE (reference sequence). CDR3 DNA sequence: TGTGCCAGCAGCTTGGTCGGACAGGCCTCCTCTAAAGCTTTCTTT. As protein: CASSLVGQASSKAFF.

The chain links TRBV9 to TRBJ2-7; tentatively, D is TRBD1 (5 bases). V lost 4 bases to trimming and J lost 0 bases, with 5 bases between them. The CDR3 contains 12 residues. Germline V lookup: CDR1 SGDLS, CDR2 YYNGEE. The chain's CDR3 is CASSRGSYEQYF. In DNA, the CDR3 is TGTGCCAGCAGCAGGGGCTCCTACGAGCAGTACTTC.

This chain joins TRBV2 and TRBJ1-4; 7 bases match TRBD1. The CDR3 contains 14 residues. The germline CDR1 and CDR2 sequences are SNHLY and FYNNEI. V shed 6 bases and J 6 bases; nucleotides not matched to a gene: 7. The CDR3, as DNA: TGTGCCAGCAGCAACAACCAGGGGGATGAAAAACTGTTTTTT. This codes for CASSNNQGDEKLFF. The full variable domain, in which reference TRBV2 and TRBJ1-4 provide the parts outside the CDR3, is EPEVTQTPSHQVTQMGQEVILRCVPISNHLYFYWYRQILGQKVEFLVSFYNNEISEKSEIFDDQFSVERPDGSNFTLKIRSTKLEDSAMYFCASSNNQGDEKLFFGSGTQLSVL.

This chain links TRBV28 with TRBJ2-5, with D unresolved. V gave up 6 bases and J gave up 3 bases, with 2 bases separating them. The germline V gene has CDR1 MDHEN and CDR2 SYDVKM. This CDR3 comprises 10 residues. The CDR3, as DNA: TGTGCCAGCAGCAAAGAGACCCAGTACTTC. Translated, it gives CASSKETQYF.

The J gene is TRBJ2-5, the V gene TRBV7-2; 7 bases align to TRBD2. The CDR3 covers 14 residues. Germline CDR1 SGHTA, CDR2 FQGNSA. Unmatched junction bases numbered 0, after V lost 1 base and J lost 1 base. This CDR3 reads CASSLGGGQETQYF. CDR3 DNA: TGTGCCAGCAGCTTAGGCGGGGGCCAAGAGACCCAGTACTTC.

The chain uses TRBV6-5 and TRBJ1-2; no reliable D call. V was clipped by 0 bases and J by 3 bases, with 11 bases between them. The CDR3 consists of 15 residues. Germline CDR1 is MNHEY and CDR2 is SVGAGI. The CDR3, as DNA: TGTGCCAGCAGTTACTCGAAGATAGCGGACTATGGCTACACCTTC. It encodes CASSYSKIADYGYTF.

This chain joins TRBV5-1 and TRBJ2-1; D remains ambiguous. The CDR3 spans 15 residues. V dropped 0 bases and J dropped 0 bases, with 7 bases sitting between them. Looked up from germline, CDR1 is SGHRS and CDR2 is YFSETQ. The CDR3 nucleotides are TGCGCCAGCAGCTTGGCCCAGGACTCCTACAATGAGCAGTTCTTC. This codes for CASSLAQDSYNEQFF.

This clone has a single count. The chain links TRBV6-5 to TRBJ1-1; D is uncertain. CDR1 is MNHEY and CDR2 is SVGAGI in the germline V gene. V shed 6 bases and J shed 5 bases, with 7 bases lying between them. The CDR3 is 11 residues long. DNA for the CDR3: TGTGCCAGCAGGAGTATTACTGAAGCTTTCTTT. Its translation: CASRSITEAFF.